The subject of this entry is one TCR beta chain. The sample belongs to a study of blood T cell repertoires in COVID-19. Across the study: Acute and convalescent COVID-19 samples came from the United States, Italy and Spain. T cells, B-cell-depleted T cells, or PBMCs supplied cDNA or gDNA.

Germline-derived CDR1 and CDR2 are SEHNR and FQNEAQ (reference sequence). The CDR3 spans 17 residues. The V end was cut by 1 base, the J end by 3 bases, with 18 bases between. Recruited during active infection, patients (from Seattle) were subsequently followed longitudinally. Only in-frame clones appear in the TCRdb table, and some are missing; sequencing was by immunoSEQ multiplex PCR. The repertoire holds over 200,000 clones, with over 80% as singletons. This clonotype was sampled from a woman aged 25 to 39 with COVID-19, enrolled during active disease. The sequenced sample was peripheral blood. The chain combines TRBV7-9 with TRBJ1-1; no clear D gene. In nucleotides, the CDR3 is TGTGCCAGCAGCTTAGACCCGGCACGAGGGTGGGACACTGAAGCTTTCTTT. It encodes CASSLDPARGWDTEAFF. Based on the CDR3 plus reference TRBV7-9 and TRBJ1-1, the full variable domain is DTGVSQNPRHKITKRGQNVTFRCDPISEHNRLYWYRQTLGQGPEFLTYFQNEAQLEKSRLLSDRFSAERPKGSFSTLEIQRTEQGDSAMYLCASSLDPARGWDTEAFFGQGTRLTVV.